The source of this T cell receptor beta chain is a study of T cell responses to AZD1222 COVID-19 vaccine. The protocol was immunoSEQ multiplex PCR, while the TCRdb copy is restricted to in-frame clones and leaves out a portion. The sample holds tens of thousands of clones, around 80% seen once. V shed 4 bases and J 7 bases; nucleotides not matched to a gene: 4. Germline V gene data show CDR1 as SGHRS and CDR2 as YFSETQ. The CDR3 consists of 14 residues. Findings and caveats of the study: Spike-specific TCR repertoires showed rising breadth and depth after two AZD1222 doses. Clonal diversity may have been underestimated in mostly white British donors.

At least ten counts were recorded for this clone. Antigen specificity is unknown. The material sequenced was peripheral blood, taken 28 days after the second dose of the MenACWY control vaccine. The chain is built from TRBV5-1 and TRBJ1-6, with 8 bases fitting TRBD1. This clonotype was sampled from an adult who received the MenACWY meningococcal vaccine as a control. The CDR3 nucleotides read TGCGCCAGCAGCCAAAGACAGGGGAATTCACCCCTCCACTTT. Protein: CASSQRQGNSPLHF.